The 23 T cell receptor beta chains listed next were all sequenced from one sample in a study of control samples from healthy donors and cancer patients. Assay: immunoSEQ multiplex PCR; the TCRdb copy retains only in-frame clones and omits some. The sample has around 190,000 clones, about 90% seen once; the top ten hold just over 1.4%. Input material: blood. Receptors were obtained from a woman in her 50s in good health.

This clone has only one observation. This chain uses TRBV30 with TRBJ2-3; D unresolved. The CDR3 runs to 12 residues. V lost 3 bases and J lost 5, with 9 bases in between. Germline V gives CDR1 GTSNPN, CDR2 SVGIG (reference sequence). This chain's CDR3 is CAWRAVGDTQYF. The CDR3 DNA reads TGTGCCTGGAGGGCAGTGGGAGATACGCAGTATTTT.

CDR3 loop: CASSLGGGDAYEQYF. The CDR3 bases are TGTGCCAGCAGTTTGGGCGGGGGTGACGCCTACGAGCAGTACTTC. This chain connects TRBV6-2 or TRBV6-3 to TRBJ2-7, with TRBD2 identical over 7 bases. Unmatched junction bases numbered 8, after V lost 4 bases and J lost 2 bases. The germline V gene encodes CDR1 MNHEY and CDR2 SVGEGT. CDR3 length: 15 residues.

This clone was counted a few times. Germline is not matched at one junction end, which may reflect a read error. The V and J genes are TRBV28 and TRBJ1-1; 7 bases are shared with TRBD1. The CDR3 sequence is 14 residues long. The germline V gene has CDR1 MDHEN and CDR2 SYDVKM. CDR3 sequence reads: CASTLQGHNTEAFF. CDR3 in DNA: TGTGCCAGCACTTTACAGGGGCATAACACTGAAGCTTTCTTT.

This clone has more than one count but fewer than ten. V usage is TRBV19 and J usage is TRBJ1-5; D ambiguous. Germline assignment: CDR1 LNHDA and CDR2 SQIVND (reference sequence). This CDR3 spans 14 amino acids. The V end was cut by 1 base, the J end by 0 bases, with 4 bases between. The CDR3: CASSIAYSNQPQHF. The CDR3 region has the DNA TGTGCCAGTAGTATAGCCTATAGCAATCAGCCCCAGCATTTT. Full variable domain (rest looked up from reference TRBV19 and TRBJ1-5): DGGITQSPKYLFRKEGQNVTLSCEQNLNHDAMYWYRQDPGQGLRLIYYSQIVNDFQKGDIAEGYSVSREKKESFPLTVTSAQKNPTAFYLCASSIAYSNQPQHFGDGTRLSIL.

The chain combines TRBV19 with TRBJ2-5; possibly TRBD2 for D (5 bases). The V and J ends lost 8 bases and 3 bases respectively, with 13 bases between them. The CDR3 is 13 residues long. The germline V gene encodes CDR1 LNHDA and CDR2 SQIVND (reference sequence). The CDR3 loop is CASWRTGEETQYF. The CDR3 DNA reads as TGTGCCAGTTGGAGGACGGGCGAAGAGACCCAGTACTTC. Drawing the rest from reference TRBV19 and TRBJ2-5, the complete variable domain is DGGITQSPKYLFRKEGQNVTLSCEQNLNHDAMYWYRQDPGQGLRLIYYSQIVNDFQKGDIAEGYSVSREKKESFPLTVTSAQKNPTAFYLCASWRTGEETQYFGPGTRLLVL.

This chain connects TRBV5-1 to TRBJ1-1; 9 bases match TRBD1. CDR3 length: 15 residues. The germline gives CDR1 SGHRS, CDR2 YFSETQ. The trim removed 3 bases at V and 1 base at J, leaving 4 bases unmatched. CDR3 nucleotide sequence: TGCGCCAGCAGCTCAGGGGACAGGGCGAACACTGAAGCTTTCTTT. Protein: CASSSGDRANTEAFF.

This chain connects TRBV5-1 to TRBJ1-2; maybe TRBD1 (6 bases). Germline V gene lookup returns CDR1 SGHRS and CDR2 YFSETQ. Trimming shortened V by 3 bases and J by 4 bases, and 13 bases separated the two germline ends. This CDR3 is built from 14 residues. CDR3 coding DNA: TGCGCCAGCAGCTCCGGGGACATTCTCTATGGCTACACCTTC. This gives the protein CASSSGDILYGYTF.

The chain employs TRBV6-2 or TRBV6-3 and TRBJ1-3, with 7 bases aligning to TRBD1. There are 14 residues in the CDR3. V lost 4 bases to trimming and J lost 2 bases; unmatched junction nucleotides: 2. CDR1 and CDR2 from the germline V gene are MNHEY and SVGEGT. CDR3 DNA sequence: TGTGCCAGCAGTTCGGGACAGCCTGGAAACACCATATATTTT. Its translation is CASSSGQPGNTIYF.

This rearrangement joins TRBV6-5 to TRBJ2-5, with 7 nucleotides matching TRBD1. The CDR3 consists of 15 residues. V shed 6 bases and J 6 bases; nucleotides not matched to a gene: 13. In germline, CDR1 is MNHEY, CDR2 SVGAGI. The CDR3 bases are TGTGCCAGCAGGGGTGGGGGAACAGGGGCAAAGACCCAGTACTTC. It codes for CASRGGGTGAKTQYF.

This clone was detected only once. This chain connects TRBV10-3 to TRBJ1-2; 7 bases are shared with TRBD1. This CDR3 contains 14 residues. With 6 bases clipped from V and 3 bases from J, the junction kept 7 bases outside the gene matches. The germline V gene has CDR1 ENHRY and CDR2 SYGVKD. Here the CDR3 reads CAISPSGTDYGYTF. CDR3 DNA sequence: TGTGCCATCAGCCCATCCGGGACAGACTATGGCTACACCTTC.

This chain connects TRBV7-2 to TRBJ1-3; maybe TRBD1 (6 bases). The CDR3 consists of 13 residues. V gave up 4 bases and J gave up 8 bases, with 12 bases separating them. In germline, CDR1 is SGHTA, CDR2 FQGNSA. CDR3 bases: TGTGCCAGCAGCTCCCGGGGGGCTGACACCATATATTTT. Translated: CASSSRGADTIYF.

The chain has TRBV10-3 and TRBJ1-3; D is possibly TRBD1 (6 bases). V was shortened by 11 bases and J by 0 bases, with 20 bases between the two germline ends. The CDR3 is 16 amino acids. The germline gives CDR1 ENHRY, CDR2 SYGVKD. DNA for the CDR3: TGTGCCGCCGCCGAGAGGCAGGGGAGCTCTGGAAACACCATATATTTT. Residues: CAAAERQGSSGNTIYF.

This chain links TRBV12-3 or TRBV12-4 with TRBJ1-2; TRBD1 is a possible D gene (5 bases). The CDR3 runs to 13 residues. V lost 6 bases to trimming and J lost 4 bases, with 12 bases between them. For the CDR3, the DNA is TGTGCCAGCAGCCAGACAGTTTTCTATGGCTACACCTTC. Encoded protein: CASSQTVFYGYTF.

This sequence joins TRBV7-3 and TRBJ1-6; TRBD1 is a possible D gene (5 bases). Germline CDR1 SGHTA, CDR2 FQGTGA. The CDR3 runs 14 residues. V lost 6 bases, J lost 7 bases, and 13 bases lay in between. The CDR3 spells CASSDRQSNSPLHF. CDR3 coding DNA: TGTGCCAGCAGTGACCGACAGAGCAATTCACCCCTCCACTTT.

The rearrangement uses TRBV9 and TRBJ2-5; 7 bases match TRBD1. Germline V lookup: CDR1 SGDLS, CDR2 YYNGEE. The length of the CDR3 is 15 residues. V shed 6 bases, J shed 1 base, and the junction held 9 bases outside the gene matches. The CDR3 loop is CASTRGQRIQETQYF. The CDR3 region has the DNA TGTGCCAGCACACGGGGACAGAGAATCCAAGAGACCCAGTACTTC.

This clone was seen just once. The chain combines TRBV13 with TRBJ1-5; D possibly corresponds to TRBD1 (6 bases). The germline CDR1 and CDR2 sequences are PRHDT and FYEKMQ (reference sequence). The CDR3 spans 15 residues. The V and J ends lost 0 bases and 6 bases respectively, with 12 bases between them. The CDR3 here is CASSLGPRGSQPQHF. DNA for the CDR3: TGTGCCAGCAGCTTAGGCCCCAGGGGAAGTCAGCCCCAGCATTTT.

The chain is built from TRBV3-1 (or the pseudogene TRBV3-2) and TRBJ1-1; 8 bases map to TRBD1. In germline, CDR1 is LGHDT, CDR2 YNNKEL (reference sequence). J lost 4 bases, V lost 4 bases, and 5 bases had no gene match. CDR3 length: 14 residues. CDR3 in amino acids: CASSLTGATTEAFF. CDR3 nucleotides: TGTGCCAGCAGCCTGACAGGGGCGACCACTGAAGCTTTCTTT.

The CDR3 bases are TGCGCCAGCAGCTTGGAGGGTATTGGAAACACCATATATTTT. Encoded protein: CASSLEGIGNTIYF. The rearrangement uses TRBV5-1 and TRBJ1-3, with D hard to call. The CDR3 sequence is 14 residues long. Germline V gene sequence: CDR1 SGHRS, CDR2 YFSETQ. The V and J ends lost 0 bases and 3 bases respectively, with 7 bases between them.

This clone was counted once. The chain is built from TRBV9 and TRBJ1-3; D gene ambiguous. This CDR3 comprises 15 residues. Germline lookup yields CDR1 SGDLS and CDR2 YYNGEE. Trimming took off 4 bases at V and 4 bases at J, with 15 bases between the two ends. CDR3 DNA: TGTGCCAGCAGCTTACACCCGGTCCAGGGAAACACCATATATTTT. It codes for CASSLHPVQGNTIYF.

The gene calls are TRBV24-1 and TRBJ2-2, with D perhaps matching TRBD2 (6 bases). The germline V gene encodes CDR1 KGHDR and CDR2 SFDVKD. V shed 7 bases and J shed 4 bases, with 15 bases lying between them. This CDR3 has 15 residues. The CDR3 coding sequence is TGTGCCACCAGGGTGGGAGGAGGATCCACCGGGGAGCTGTTTTTT. It encodes CATRVGGGSTGELFF.

V usage is TRBV12-3 or TRBV12-4 and J usage is TRBJ1-4; D gene uncertain. CDR3 size: 13 residues. Trimming took 6 bases from V and 7 from J, leaving 12 bases between them. CDR3: CASRRTPGEKLFF. CDR3 nucleotide sequence: TGTGCCAGCAGACGAACCCCCGGTGAAAAACTGTTTTTT.

The genes are TRBV9 and TRBJ2-7, with D perhaps matching TRBD2 (7 bases). In germline, CDR1 is SGDLS, CDR2 YYNGEE. The V and J ends lost 2 bases and 4 bases respectively, with 25 bases between them. The CDR3 contains 18 residues. The CDR3 here is CASSVGGAGESVTYEQYF. CDR3 bases: TGTGCCAGCAGCGTGGGAGGGGCAGGGGAGTCTGTTACGTACGAGCAGTACTTC.

This clone is a singleton in its sample. The V and J genes are TRBV6-4 and TRBJ2-3; 9 bases line up with TRBD1. This CDR3 is built from 17 residues. The V gene end was trimmed by 10 bases and the J gene end by 4 bases; junction bases not matched to a gene: 18. Germline CDR1 MRHNA, CDR2 SNTAGT. CDR3 protein: CATSDRGTGPWADTQYF. The CDR3 nucleotides read TGTGCCACCTCGGACAGGGGTACCGGCCCATGGGCAGATACGCAGTATTTT.